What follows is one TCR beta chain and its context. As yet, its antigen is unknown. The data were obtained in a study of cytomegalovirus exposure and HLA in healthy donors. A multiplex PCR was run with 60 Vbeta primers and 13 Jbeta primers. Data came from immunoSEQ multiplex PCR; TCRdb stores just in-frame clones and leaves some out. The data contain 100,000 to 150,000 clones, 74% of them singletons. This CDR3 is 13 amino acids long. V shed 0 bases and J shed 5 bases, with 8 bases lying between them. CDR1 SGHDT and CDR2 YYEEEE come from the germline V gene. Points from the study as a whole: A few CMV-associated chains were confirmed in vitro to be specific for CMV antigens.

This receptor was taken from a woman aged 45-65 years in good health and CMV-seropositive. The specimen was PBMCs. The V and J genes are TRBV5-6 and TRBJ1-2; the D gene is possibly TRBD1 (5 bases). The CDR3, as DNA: TGTGCCAGCAGCTTGGTGGCAGGGTATGGCTACACCTTC. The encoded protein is CASSLVAGYGYTF.